This T cell receptor (beta chain) was obtained from a study of cytotoxic CD8 clonotypes in ibrutinib-treated CLL. Looking at the study overall: Responses comprised 24 partial and 2 complete; at median approximately 72 months, roughly 14 remained remitted and roughly 12 progressed. Sample averages reached around 270,000 productive templates and 94,082 productive rearrangements. Study findings and constraints: Baseline clonality, higher than in age-matched healthy donors, tracked circulating CD8+ T-cell counts. Treatment left the uncommon public clonotypes either contracted or stable in frequency.

Of note for this clone: The antigen is undetermined.

V lost 0 bases to trimming and J lost 4 bases, with 10 bases between them. CDR3 size: 14 residues. Germline lookup yields CDR1 MDHEN and CDR2 SYDVKM. Assay: immunoSEQ multiplex PCR; the TCRdb copy retains only in-frame clones and omits some. Of 150,000 or so clones detected, approximately 80% appear once; the ten largest clones hold around a quarter. This chain connects TRBV28 to TRBJ2-7; TRBD1 is a possible D gene (6 bases). The sample was PBMCs, taken after 12 months of ibrutinib treatment. The receptor comes from a human donor with chronic lymphocytic leukemia. CDR3 sequence: CASSLWQGLYEQYF. The CDR3 DNA reads TGTGCCAGCAGTTTATGGCAGGGGTTGTACGAGCAGTACTTC.